This T cell receptor beta chain originates from a study of cytomegalovirus exposure and HLA in healthy donors. Trimming at V came to 3 bases and at J to 4 bases, leaving 5 bases not matched to a gene. The CDR3 has 13 amino acids. Germline CDR1 GTSNPN, CDR2 SVGIG (reference sequence). The study ran its PCR with 60 Vbeta and 13 Jbeta primers. Method: immunoSEQ multiplex PCR; TCRdb's copy keeps in-frame clones and lacks some. The repertoire holds about 150,000 clones, 75% to 80% seen once, with 1.7% in the top ten. The rearrangement links TRBV30 to TRBJ1-2, with TRBD1 matching over 7 bases. The TCR sequence derives from a woman in her twenties or thirties in good health and CMV-seronegative. The sample was PBMCs. The CDR3 region has the DNA TGTGCCTGGAGCTCCGGGACAGCCTATGGCTACACCTTC. It encodes CAWSSGTAYGYTF.